The T cell receptor (beta chain) described here comes from a study of low-dose radiotherapy and immunotherapy resistance in tumors. Looking at the study overall: Treatment of Cohort 1 consisted of 0.5 Gy per fraction every 2 weeks, adding up to 6.5 Gy.

The therapy administered to donors comprised nivolumab, ipilimumab, aspirin, low-dose cyclophosphamide and low-dose radiotherapy. Eligible patients had advanced solid tumors lacking tumor-infiltrating lymphocytes. Priming of first-strand cDNA relied on TRAV- and TRBV-specific primers (covering alpha and beta chains). PCR amplification of the TCRs was performed with Phusion for 20 to 25 PCR cycles, and it relied on a constant-region primer together with a V-primer adapter. TCRdb itself ran the reads through MiXCR, one entry per CDR3 protein. The repertoire holds 13,000 or so distinct CDR3 sequences, about 75% seen once, with 4.5% to 6% in the top ten. The CDR3 covers 12 residues. The germline gives CDR1 SGHRS, CDR2 YFSETQ. The trim removed 4 bases at V and 11 bases at J, leaving 3 bases unmatched.

The sequence was obtained from a human donor with advanced metastatic prostate, ovarian, gallbladder or colorectal cancer (not recorded which). This table probably holds off-target reads from a library built for another chain. The chain joins TRBV5-1 to TRBJ2-1; the match to TRBD1 covers 10 bases. The CDR3 nucleotides read TGCGCCAGCAGCGTGGGACAGGGGCAGCAGTTCTTC. Translating it yields CASSVGQGQQFF.